This T cell receptor (beta chain) is drawn from a study of regulatory T cells in long-lasting Graves disease. Indicated time point: newly diagnosed GD, antithyroid drugs for less than 3 months. Extracted PBMC RNA gave rise to the TCR library. Ten or more counts support this clonotype. Combining iRepertoire HTBI primers with Arm-PCR of CDR3 regions, the authors built TCR beta libraries. TCRdb reanalysed the multiplex PCR reads using MiXCR and keeps one entry per CDR3 protein. The top ten hold about 20% of the sample, which has fewer than 650,000 distinct CDR3 sequences, about 16% seen once. The germline V gene encodes CDR1 DFQATT and CDR2 SNEGSKA (reference sequence). Trimming pared 5 bases from V and 3 bases from J, leaving 17 bases between. CDR3 length: 15 residues. These sequences were also reported in another study, on T cells in Graves' hyperthyroidism and ophthalmopathy.

The chain couples TRBV20-1 to TRBJ1-5; D is possibly TRBD1 (6 bases). The origin of this receptor is a woman aged 25 to 39 with Graves disease. Sequencing used peripheral blood mononuclear cells (PBMCs), obtained at new diagnosis, from a patient treated with antithyroid drugs. The CDR3 nucleotides are TGCAGTGCTTCTGACAGGCTTAGCCTCAATCAGCCCCAGCATTTT. Protein sequence: CSASDRLSLNQPQHF.